This T cell receptor beta chain was captured in a study of beta chain features in type 1 diabetes listed by TCRdb under 2018. Concerning the study at large: No differences in mean age, gender distribution, total cell number or subset yield were found between patients and healthy donors. A total of 90 million to 130 million sorted cells were examined across all samples, and a strong correlation was observed between cell number per subset and RNA yield. In the study, recently diagnosed type 1 diabetes patients and matched healthy donors were compared on the TCRB repertoires of their sorted circulating CD4+ T cell subsets. Whereas all 30 or so donors provided naive and central memory subsets, regulatory and stem cell-like memory subsets were isolated from just 8 patients and roughly eight healthy donors.

Each donor gave one peripheral blood draw, averaging approximately 120 mL, which was collected into heparinised tubes. Naive, central memory, regulatory and stem cell-like memory CD4+ T cells were sorted on a BD FACSAria II using a panel including CD45RO, CCR7, CD25, CD127, CD95 and CD27. A purity above 98% was achieved for all sorted populations. PBMCs were separated immediately by Lymphoprep density gradient centrifugation and were stained directly, without being cultured. Samples were stained and sorted in pairs, with one healthy donor and one patient per experiment, so that batch effects were minimized. Overall study outcomes, separate from this receptor: The naive, central memory and regulatory TCRB repertoires appeared to resemble one another more closely among patients than among healthy donors. In all four CD4+ subsets, TCRB CDR3 length was moderately but significantly shorter in type 1 diabetes patients. Patients with type 1 diabetes made fewer insertions and deleted more nucleotides at VDJ recombination sites, implying thymic rearrangement abnormalities. Because cDNA was sequenced instead of genomic DNA, highly expressing activated cells could be over-represented, though the groups showed no difference in activation or CD3 levels. HLA sub-analyses involved small numbers of individuals, so any influence of HLA type on TCRB rearrangement remained unresolved. Shorter templates might be favored by PCR, yet because patient and control samples were amplified and corrected together, any such skew would affect both groups equally.

The germline V end is reduced by 5 bases and the J end by 2 bases; junction bases left unmatched: 3. Inclusive of the bounding cysteine and phenylalanine, the CDR3 is 15 residues long. Kept here is only the CDR3 DNA, which spans 45 bases and is read in frame from base 1. The germline V gene yields SGHTA for CDR1 and FQGNSA for CDR2. The High Capacity cDNA Reverse Transcription Kit was used to reverse transcribe all of the isolated RNA, meaning that expressed TCRB transcripts were what got sequenced. Naive, central memory and regulatory T cell samples underwent deep immunoSEQ sequencing, averaging around 4 million total reads per sample. Sorted cells were lysed in RLT buffer and RNA was extracted with DNase-treated RNeasy Micro or Mini kits, depending on cell number. To prevent cross-contamination, every cell subset was processed on its own, while patient and healthy donor samples were processed together. The immunoSEQ multiplex PCR was used to amplify TCRB sequences from cDNA, generating 87-bp fragments that spanned the CDR3 region. Sequencing of the amplicons was done on the Illumina HiSeq platform. On the study's bioinformatics: PCR bias was computationally corrected using synthetic template baselines, reads within Hamming distance 2 were collapsed, and singletons that could not be merged were discarded. Reads were aligned against IMGT so that V, D and J genes, CDR3 length and insertions or deletions at six rearrangement sites could be assigned. Within each subset, clonotype counts were normalized to sorted cell number, after which true diversity and Gini coefficients were computed with the tcR R package. The overlap coefficient, calculated on TCRB nucleotide sequences, was used to quantify repertoire sharing. Out-of-frame TCRB sequences from naive cells were analyzed as a proxy for the pre-selection repertoire. What TCRdb holds here is the immuneACCESS table cut down to in-frame rearrangements. Part of the clones is not present; checked against another copy, under half of the missing clones reflect an unresolved V gene, and the others are unexplained. V and J calls and clone size follow that table, whereas D and trimming were derived from the DNA. This sample is represented by 600,000 to 700,000 clones; around 12% of them were singletons. The ten largest account for around 0.12% of the sample.

This clone was detected a few times. Its specific antigen is unknown. No qualities accompany the bases; no much larger clone lies one base away. The sequence joins TRBV7-2 to TRBJ1-3, with 10 central nucleotides matching TRBD1. Input material: naive CD4+ T cells from blood. The intended sense of this specimen's cell subset or site label: true naive CD4+ T cells. The TCR sequence derives from a man younger than 45 with type 1 diabetes. The CDR3 corresponds to CASSPDRGPGNTIYF. The sequenced DNA is TGTGCCAGCAGCCCCGACAGGGGGCCTGGAAACACCATATATTTT.